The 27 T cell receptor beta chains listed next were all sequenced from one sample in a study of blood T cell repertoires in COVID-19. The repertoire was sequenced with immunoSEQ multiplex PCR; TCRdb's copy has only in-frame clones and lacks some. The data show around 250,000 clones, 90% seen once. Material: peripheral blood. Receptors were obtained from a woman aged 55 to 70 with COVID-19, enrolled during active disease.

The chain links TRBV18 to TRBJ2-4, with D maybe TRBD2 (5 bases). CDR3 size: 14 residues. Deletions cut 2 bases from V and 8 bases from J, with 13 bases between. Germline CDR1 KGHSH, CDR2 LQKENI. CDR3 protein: CASSPGRTGDIQYF. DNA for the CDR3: TGTGCCAGCTCACCAGGACGGACTGGGGACATTCAGTACTTC.

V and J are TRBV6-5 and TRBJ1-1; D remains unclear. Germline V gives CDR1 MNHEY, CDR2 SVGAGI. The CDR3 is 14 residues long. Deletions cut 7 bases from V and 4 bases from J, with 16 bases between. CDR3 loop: CASKGPGRVTEAFF. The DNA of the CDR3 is TGTGCCAGCAAAGGCCCTGGGAGGGTCACTGAAGCTTTCTTT.

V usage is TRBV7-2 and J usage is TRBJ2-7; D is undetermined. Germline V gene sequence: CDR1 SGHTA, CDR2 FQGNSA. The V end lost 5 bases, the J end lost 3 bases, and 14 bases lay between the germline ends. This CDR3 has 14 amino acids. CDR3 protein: CASSPLTTSYEQYF. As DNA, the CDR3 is TGTGCCAGCAGCCCACTAACGACCAGCTACGAGCAGTACTTC.

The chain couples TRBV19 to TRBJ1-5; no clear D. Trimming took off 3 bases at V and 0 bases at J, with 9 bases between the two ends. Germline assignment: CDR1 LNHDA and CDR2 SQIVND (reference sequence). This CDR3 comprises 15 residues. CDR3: CASSITTYSNQPQHF. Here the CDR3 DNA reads TGTGCCAGTAGTATCACGACTTATAGCAATCAGCCCCAGCATTTT.

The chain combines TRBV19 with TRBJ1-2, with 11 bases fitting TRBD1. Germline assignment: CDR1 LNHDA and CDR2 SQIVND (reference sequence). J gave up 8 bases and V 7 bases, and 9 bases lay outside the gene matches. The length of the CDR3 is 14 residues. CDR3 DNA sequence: TGTGCCAGTACGTTGGACAGGGGGCTCGGAGGCTACACCTTC. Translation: CASTLDRGLGGYTF. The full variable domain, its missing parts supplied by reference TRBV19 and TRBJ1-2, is DGGITQSPKYLFRKEGQNVTLSCEQNLNHDAMYWYRQDPGQGLRLIYYSQIVNDFQKGDIAEGYSVSREKKESFPLTVTSAQKNPTAFYLCASTLDRGLGGYTFGSGTRLTVV.

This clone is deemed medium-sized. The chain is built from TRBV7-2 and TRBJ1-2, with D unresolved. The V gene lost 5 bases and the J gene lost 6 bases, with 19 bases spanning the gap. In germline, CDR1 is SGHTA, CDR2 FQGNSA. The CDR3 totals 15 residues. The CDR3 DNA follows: TGTGCCAGCAGCCCCCCCGGGAGGGTGGTTCATGGCTACACCTTC. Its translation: CASSPPGRVVHGYTF.

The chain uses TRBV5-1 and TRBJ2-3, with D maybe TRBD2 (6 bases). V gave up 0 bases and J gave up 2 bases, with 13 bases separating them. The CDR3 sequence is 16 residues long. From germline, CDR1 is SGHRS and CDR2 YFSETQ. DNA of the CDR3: TGCGCCAGCAGCTTGGTGGGGCGGACTAACACAGATACGCAGTATTTT. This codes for CASSLVGRTNTDTQYF.

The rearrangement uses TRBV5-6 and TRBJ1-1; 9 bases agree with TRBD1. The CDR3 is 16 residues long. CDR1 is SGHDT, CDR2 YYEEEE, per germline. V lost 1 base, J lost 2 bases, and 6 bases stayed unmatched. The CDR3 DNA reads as TGTGCCAGCAGCTTGTTGGACAGGGGAGGTAACACTGAAGCTTTCTTT. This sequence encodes CASSLLDRGGNTEAFF.

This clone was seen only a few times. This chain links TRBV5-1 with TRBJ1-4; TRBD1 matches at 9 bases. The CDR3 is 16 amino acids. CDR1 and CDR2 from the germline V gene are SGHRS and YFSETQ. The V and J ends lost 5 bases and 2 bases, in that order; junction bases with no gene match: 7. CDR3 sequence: CASRTGTGSTNEKLFF. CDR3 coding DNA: TGCGCCAGCAGGACCGGGACAGGGTCCACTAATGAAAAACTGTTTTTT.

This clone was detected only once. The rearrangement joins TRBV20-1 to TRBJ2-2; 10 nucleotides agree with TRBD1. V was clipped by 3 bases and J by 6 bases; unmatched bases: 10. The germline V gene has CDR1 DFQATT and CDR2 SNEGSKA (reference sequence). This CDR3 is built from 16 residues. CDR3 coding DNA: TGCAGTGCTAGTGCGCCGGGACAGGGGTTCCCCGGGGAGCTGTTTTTT. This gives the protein CSASAPGQGFPGELFF.

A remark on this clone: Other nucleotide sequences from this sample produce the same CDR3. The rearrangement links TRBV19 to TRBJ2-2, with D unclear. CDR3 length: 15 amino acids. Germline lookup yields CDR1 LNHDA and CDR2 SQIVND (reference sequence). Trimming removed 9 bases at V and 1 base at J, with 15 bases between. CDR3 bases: TGTGCCAGCAGTGTTGCGTCGGGGAACACCGGGGAGCTGTTTTTT. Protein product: CASSVASGNTGELFF.

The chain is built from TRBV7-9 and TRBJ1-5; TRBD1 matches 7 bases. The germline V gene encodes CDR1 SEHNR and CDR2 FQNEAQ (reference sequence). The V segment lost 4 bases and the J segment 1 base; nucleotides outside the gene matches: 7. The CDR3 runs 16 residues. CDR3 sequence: CASSSPGQTSNQPQHF. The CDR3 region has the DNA TGTGCCAGCAGCTCCCCGGGACAGACGAGCAATCAGCCCCAGCATTTT.

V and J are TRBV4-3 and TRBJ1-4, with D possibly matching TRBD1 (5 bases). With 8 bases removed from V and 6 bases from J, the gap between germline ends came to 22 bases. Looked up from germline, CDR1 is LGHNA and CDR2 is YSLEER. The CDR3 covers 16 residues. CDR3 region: CASARDYISLDEKLFF. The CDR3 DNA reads TGCGCCAGCGCGAGGGACTACATTTCCCTTGATGAAAAACTGTTTTTT.

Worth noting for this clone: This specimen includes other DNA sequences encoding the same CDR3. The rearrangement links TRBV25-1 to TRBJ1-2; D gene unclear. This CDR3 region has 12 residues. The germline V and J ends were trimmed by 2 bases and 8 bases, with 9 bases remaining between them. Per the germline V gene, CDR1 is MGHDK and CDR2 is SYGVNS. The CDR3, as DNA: TGTGCCAGCAGTGAACGGGGTTGGGGCTACACCTTC. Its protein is CASSERGWGYTF.

In DNA form, the CDR3 reads TGTGCCAGCAGCCCCAAGGGTGACAGGAACTATGGCTACACCTTC. It is translated as CASSPKGDRNYGYTF. J is TRBJ1-2 and V is TRBV7-2; D might be TRBD1 (6 bases). Germline lookup yields CDR1 SGHTA and CDR2 FQGNSA. This CDR3 comprises 15 residues. The germline V and J ends were trimmed by 5 bases and 2 bases, with 15 bases remaining between them.

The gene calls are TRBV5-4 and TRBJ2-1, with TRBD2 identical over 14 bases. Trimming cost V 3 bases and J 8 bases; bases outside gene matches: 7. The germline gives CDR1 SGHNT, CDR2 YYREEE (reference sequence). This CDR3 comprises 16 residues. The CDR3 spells CASSSRLAGGPYEQFF. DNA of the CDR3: TGTGCCAGCAGCTCGAGACTAGCGGGGGGGCCCTATGAGCAGTTCTTC.

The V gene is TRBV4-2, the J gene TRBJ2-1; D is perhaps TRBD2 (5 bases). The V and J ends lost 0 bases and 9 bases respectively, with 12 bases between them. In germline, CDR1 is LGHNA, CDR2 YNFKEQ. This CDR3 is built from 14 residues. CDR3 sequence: CASSQEILAGEQFF. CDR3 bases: TGTGCCAGCAGCCAAGAAATCCTCGCGGGTGAGCAGTTCTTC.

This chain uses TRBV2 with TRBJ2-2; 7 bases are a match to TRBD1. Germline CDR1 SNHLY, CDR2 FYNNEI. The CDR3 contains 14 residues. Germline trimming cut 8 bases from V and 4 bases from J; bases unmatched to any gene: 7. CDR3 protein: CASRRQGGTGELFF. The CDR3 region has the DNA TGTGCCAGCCGCAGACAGGGCGGCACCGGGGAGCTGTTTTTT.

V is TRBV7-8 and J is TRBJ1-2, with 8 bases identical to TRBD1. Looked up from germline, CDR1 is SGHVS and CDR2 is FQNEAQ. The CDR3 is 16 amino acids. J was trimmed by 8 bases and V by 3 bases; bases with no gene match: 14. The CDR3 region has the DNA TGTGCCAGCAGCTTGGACAGGGTTGGGCCCCCGAGGGGCTACACCTTC. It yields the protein CASSLDRVGPPRGYTF.

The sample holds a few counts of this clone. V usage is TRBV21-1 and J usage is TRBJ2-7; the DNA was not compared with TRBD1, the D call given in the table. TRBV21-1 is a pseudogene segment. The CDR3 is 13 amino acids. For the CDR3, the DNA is TGTGCCAGCAGCAAGGCCTCAGGATGGGAGCAGTACTTC. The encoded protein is CASSKASGWEQYF.

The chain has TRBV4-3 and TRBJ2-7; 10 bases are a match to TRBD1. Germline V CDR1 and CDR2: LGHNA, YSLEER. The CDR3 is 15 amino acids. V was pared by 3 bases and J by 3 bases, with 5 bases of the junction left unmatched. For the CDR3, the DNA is TGCGCCAGCAGCCAGGGGACAGGGGAAGGCTACGAGCAGTACTTC. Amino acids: CASSQGTGEGYEQYF.

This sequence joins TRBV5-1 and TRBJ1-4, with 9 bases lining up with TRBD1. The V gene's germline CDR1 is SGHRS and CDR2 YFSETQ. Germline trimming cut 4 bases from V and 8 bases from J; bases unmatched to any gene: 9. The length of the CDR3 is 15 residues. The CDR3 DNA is TGCGCCAGCAGCCTCAACTCCGGGACAGGGGAAAAACTGTTTTTT. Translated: CASSLNSGTGEKLFF.

CDR3 loop: CASSLVFGRAGSNTGELFF. DNA for the CDR3: TGTGCCAGCAGCTTAGTTTTTGGGAGAGCGGGATCGAACACCGGGGAGCTGTTTTTT. This chain uses TRBV11-2 with TRBJ2-2, with 7 bases lining up with TRBD2. The germline gives CDR1 SGHAT, CDR2 FQNNGV. J lost 0 bases, V lost 1 base, and 11 bases had no gene match. The length of the CDR3 is 19 residues.

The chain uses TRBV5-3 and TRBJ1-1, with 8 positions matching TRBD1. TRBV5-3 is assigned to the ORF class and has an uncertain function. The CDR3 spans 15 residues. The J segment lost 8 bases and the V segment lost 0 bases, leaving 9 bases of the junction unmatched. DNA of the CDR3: TGTGCCAGAAGCTTGGGCAGGGGGCGGCCTCCAGAAGCTTTCTTT. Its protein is CARSLGRGRPPEAFF.

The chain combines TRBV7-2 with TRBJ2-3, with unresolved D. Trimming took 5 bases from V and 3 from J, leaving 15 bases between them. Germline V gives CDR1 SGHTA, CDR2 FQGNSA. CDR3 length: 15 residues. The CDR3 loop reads CASSPMAAATDTQYF. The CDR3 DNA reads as TGTGCCAGCAGCCCTATGGCGGCCGCGACAGATACGCAGTATTTT. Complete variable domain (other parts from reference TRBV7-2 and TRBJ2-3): GAGVSQSPSNKVTEKGKDVELRCDPISGHTALYWYRQSLGQGLEFLIYFQGNSAPDKSGLPSDRFSAERTGGSVSTLTIQRTQQEDSAVYLCASSPMAAATDTQYFGPGTRLTVL.

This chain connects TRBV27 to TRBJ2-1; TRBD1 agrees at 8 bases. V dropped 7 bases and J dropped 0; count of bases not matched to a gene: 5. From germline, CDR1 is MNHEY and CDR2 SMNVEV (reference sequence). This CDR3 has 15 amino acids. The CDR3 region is CASTPDRVSYNEQFF. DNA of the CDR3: TGTGCCAGCACCCCGGACAGGGTCTCCTACAATGAGCAGTTCTTC.

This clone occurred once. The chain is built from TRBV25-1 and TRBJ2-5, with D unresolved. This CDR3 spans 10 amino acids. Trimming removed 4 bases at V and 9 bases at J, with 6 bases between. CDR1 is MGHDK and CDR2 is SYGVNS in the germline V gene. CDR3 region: CASSGASQYF. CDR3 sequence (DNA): TGTGCCAGCAGTGGGGCGTCCCAGTACTTC.